One and the same sample provided the 9 T cell receptor beta chains below, sequenced in a study of PD-1 blockade in mismatch repair-deficient tumors (dated by TCRdb to the late 2010s). The time point tag for this specimen amounts to: peripheral blood 12 weeks after first pembrolizumab dose. Library method: the immunoSEQ multiplex PCR assay. Entries here come from immuneACCESS through TCRdb and include only in-frame sequences with V and J called. Some clones fail to appear in such tables; in the studies checked, an unresolved V gene covers under half of the shortfall, and the cause of the remainder is unknown. Recorded for this sample are approximately 25,000 clones; about 83% of them occurred a single time. Clones ranked in the top ten supply 20% of the sample. Sequencing was performed on peripheral blood, taken 12 weeks after starting pembrolizumab. All receptors come from an adult with mismatch repair-deficient cancer.

This clone came up once. This chain uses TRBV5-5 with TRBJ2-7; either TRBD1 or TRBD2 may supply D (5 bases each). With 1 base removed from V and 6 bases from J, the gap between germline ends came to 17 bases. This CDR3 comprises 15 residues. CDR1 and CDR2 (germline): SGHKS, YYEKEE (reference sequence). In DNA form, the CDR3 reads TGTGCCAGCAGCTTGTACGGGGCGGAAGTCTCCGAGCAGTACTTC. Translated, it gives CASSLYGAEVSEQYF.

The chain carries TRBV5-8 and TRBJ2-3; D remains unclear. CDR1 is SGHTS, CDR2 YDEGEE, per germline. There are 15 residues in the CDR3. V lost 5 bases, J lost 0 bases, and 13 bases lay in between. The CDR3 spells CASRPYVSSTDTQYF. In DNA, the CDR3 is TGTGCCAGCAGGCCTTACGTTTCTAGCACAGATACGCAGTATTTT.

The V gene is TRBV5-6, the J gene TRBJ2-7; maybe TRBD1 (6 bases). The germline CDR1 and CDR2 sequences are SGHDT and YYEEEE. The V end lost 3 bases, the J end lost 4 bases, and 11 bases lay between the germline ends. The CDR3 covers 13 residues. The CDR3 DNA sequence: TGTGCCAGCAGCTCTACAGGGTTGTACGAGCAGTACTTC. Translated, it gives CASSSTGLYEQYF.

This chain links TRBV28 with TRBJ2-5, with 10 bases that match TRBD2. Germline-derived CDR1 and CDR2 are MDHEN and SYDVKM. The CDR3 loop spans 13 amino acids. With 9 bases clipped from V and 3 bases from J, the junction kept 4 bases outside the gene matches. DNA for the CDR3: TGTGCCAGTACAGCGGGAGGGGAAGAGACCCAGTACTTC. The encoded protein is CASTAGGEETQYF.

The rearrangement joins TRBV15 to TRBJ2-1, with 11 positions matching TRBD2. After removal of 7 bases from V and 15 bases from J, the junction contained 17 bases not matched to a gene. This CDR3 spans 15 amino acids. The germline V gene encodes CDR1 LNHNV and CDR2 YYDKDF (reference sequence). Here the CDR3 DNA reads TGTGCCACCATGGAAAGGGGGGGACTAGCGGCAAAACTGTTCTTC. Its protein is CATMERGGLAAKLFF.

The rearrangement joins TRBV27 to TRBJ2-2; no clear D gene. The CDR3 length is 14 residues. Germline lookup yields CDR1 MNHEY and CDR2 SMNVEV (reference sequence). V was clipped by 3 bases and J by 1 base, with 6 bases between them. In DNA, the CDR3 is TGTGCCAGCAGTTTGAACAGGAACACCGGGGAGCTGTTTTTT. It specifies CASSLNRNTGELFF.

The chain combines TRBV27 with TRBJ2-7; D gene uncertain. V lost 6 bases to trimming and J lost 3 bases, with 15 bases between them. The V gene's germline CDR1 is MNHEY and CDR2 SMNVEV (reference sequence). CDR3 length: 14 residues. The CDR3 DNA reads TGTGCCAGCAGCCAAACACCAACCAACTACGAGCAGTACTTC. It is translated as CASSQTPTNYEQYF.

This sequence joins TRBV5-4 and TRBJ2-3; D remains ambiguous. Germline V lookup: CDR1 SGHNT, CDR2 YYREEE (reference sequence). The V end lost 0 bases, the J end lost 0 bases, and 2 bases lay between the germline ends. This CDR3 has 13 amino acids. The CDR3 bases are TGTGCCAGCAGCTTGGTAAGCACAGATACGCAGTATTTT. Its translation is CASSLVSTDTQYF.

This clone was seen a few times. The chain joins TRBV7-9 to TRBJ2-3, with TRBD2 matching 7 bases. The CDR3 has 15 amino acids. CDR1 SEHNR and CDR2 FQNEAQ come from the germline V gene (reference sequence). J gave up 2 bases and V 5 bases, and 7 bases lay outside the gene matches. The CDR3 DNA sequence: TGTGCCAGCAGCGCTACCGGGACTATCACAGATACGCAGTATTTT. Translation: CASSATGTITDTQYF.